What follows describes a single TCR beta chain. TCRdb recomputed calls from the 5' RACE reads with MiXCR, one row per CDR3 protein. The table shows just under 150,000 distinct CDR3 sequences, with roughly a fifth occurring only once. The data are from a study of T-cell memory formation after mild COVID-19. Per germline, CDR1 MGHDK and CDR2 SYGVNS. The CDR3 loop spans 14 amino acids. V lost 4 bases to trimming and J lost 3 bases; unmatched junction nucleotides: 6. V gene TRBV25-1 combines with J gene TRBJ2-7; TRBD1 agrees at 7 bases. The sequencing input was PBMCs or a T cell subset sorted from them (not recorded which). The sequence was collected from an adult woman who had mild COVID-19 (a few samples of this study predate the infection). Cell type and time point are not known. CDR3 nucleotide sequence: TGTGCCAGCAGTGCCCAGGGGGAACTCTACGAGCAGTACTTC. Amino acids: CASSAQGELYEQYF.